The 18 T cell receptor beta chains below were found in one sample sequenced in a study of T-cell reconstitution after alpha-beta-depleted transplantation in children. Unique molecular identifiers were used to barcode this TCRbeta library. TCRdb reprocessed the PCR reads via MiXCR and lists one record per CDR3 protein. The table has about 900,000 distinct CDR3 sequences, roughly 29% seen once. The sequencing used PBMCs, mostly from graft donor cells, collected 360 days after TCRalphabeta/CD19-depleted stem cell transplant. These receptors were taken from a boy under two years old who had a stem cell transplant for SCID, so the T cells may come from the graft donor.

The J gene is TRBJ2-5, the V gene TRBV2; possible D gene TRBD2, 5 bases. This CDR3 comprises 15 residues. V was shortened by 6 bases and J by 2 bases, with 16 bases between the two germline ends. Germline-derived CDR1 and CDR2 are SNHLY and FYNNEI. The CDR3 here is CASRPPVGSQETQYF. The CDR3 coding sequence is TGTGCCAGCAGGCCCCCCGTGGGGAGTCAAGAGACCCAGTACTTC. Full variable domain (outside the CDR3, taken from reference TRBV2 and TRBJ2-5): EPEVTQTPSHQVTQMGQEVILRCVPISNHLYFYWYRQILGQKVEFLVSFYNNEISEKSEIFDDQFSVERPDGSNFTLKIRSTKLEDSAMYFCASRPPVGSQETQYFGPGTRLLVL.

This chain uses TRBV9 with TRBJ2-5, with D perhaps being TRBD1 or TRBD2 (5 bases each). The CDR3 is 16 residues long. The V gene lost 0 bases and the J gene lost 4 bases, with 16 bases spanning the gap. Germline assignment: CDR1 SGDLS and CDR2 YYNGEE. This CDR3 is CASSVAWGSHAETQYF. The CDR3 coding sequence is TGTGCCAGCAGCGTAGCTTGGGGGAGCCATGCAGAGACCCAGTACTTC. The whole variable domain, remainder taken from reference TRBV9 and TRBJ2-5, is DSGVTQTPKHLITATGQRVTLRCSPRSGDLSVYWYQQSLDQGLQFLIQYYNGEERAKGNILERFSAQQFPDLHSELNLSSLELGDSALYFCASSVAWGSHAETQYFGPGTRLLVL.

The J gene is TRBJ2-3, the V gene TRBV20-1, with D perhaps matching TRBD2 (5 bases). CDR1 is DFQATT, CDR2 SNEGSKA, per germline (reference sequence). Trimming removed 1 base at V and 0 bases at J, with 11 bases between. The CDR3 is 15 amino acids. As DNA, the CDR3 is TGCAGTGCTAGAGGAGCGGACGCTAGCACAGATACGCAGTATTTT. This gives the protein CSARGADASTDTQYF.

J is TRBJ1-2 and V is TRBV10-3; D gene unclear. The CDR3 consists of 17 residues. Trimming removed 0 bases at V and 1 base at J, with 15 bases between. CDR1 and CDR2 (germline): ENHRY, SYGVKD. The CDR3 nucleotides are TGTGCCATCAGTGAGTCGAGGTGGGGTCTCCTTAACTATGGCTACACCTTC. Translation: CAISESRWGLLNYGYTF.

This clonotype occurred a few times. The V gene is TRBV4-2, the J gene TRBJ2-3, with D hard to call. In germline, CDR1 is LGHNA, CDR2 YNFKEQ. The CDR3 is 13 residues long. Trimming pared 1 base from V and 4 bases from J, leaving 6 bases between. The CDR3 region is CASSQAAPDTQYF. CDR3 nucleotide sequence: TGTGCCAGCAGCCAAGCAGCGCCAGATACGCAGTATTTT.

This clonotype was seen a handful of times. An end of the junction does not agree with germline; a read error may underlie this. This chain links TRBV20-1 with TRBJ2-1; D perhaps matches TRBD1 (6 bases). The CDR3 covers 11 residues. Germline loops: CDR1 DFQATT, CDR2 SNEGSKA (reference sequence). CDR3 in amino acids: CSARDLRTVNF. As DNA, the CDR3 is TGCAGTGCTAGAGATCTGAGGACAGTCAACTTC.

Only a few counts were recorded for this clonotype. V and J are TRBV5-1 and TRBJ2-7; the D gene is possibly TRBD2 (6 bases). Per the germline V gene, CDR1 is SGHRS and CDR2 is YFSETQ. The CDR3 spans 13 residues. Trimming pared 0 bases from V and 6 bases from J, leaving 10 bases between. In nucleotides, the CDR3 is TGCGCCAGCAGCTTGGCCTGGCGGGGCGAGCAGTACTTC. Translation: CASSLAWRGEQYF.

The chain has TRBV20-1 and TRBJ2-7; tentative D call: TRBD2 (5 bases). The CDR3 contains 13 residues. The V and J ends lost 0 bases and 0 bases respectively, with 6 bases between them. Germline lookup yields CDR1 DFQATT and CDR2 SNEGSKA (reference sequence). The CDR3 DNA reads TGCAGTGCTAGAGATGGGAGCTCCTACGAGCAGTACTTC. It translates to CSARDGSSYEQYF.

This clonotype was detected a few times. The chain combines TRBV4-3 with TRBJ2-7; D call uncertain. CDR3 length: 15 amino acids. The germline V and J ends were trimmed by 2 bases and 2 bases, with 13 bases remaining between them. Germline values: CDR1 LGHNA, CDR2 YSLEER. CDR3 coding DNA: TGCGCCAGCAGCCAACTCAAGGGTGGGGCCTACGAGCAGTACTTC. It translates to CASSQLKGGAYEQYF.

This rearrangement joins TRBV20-1 to TRBJ1-3, with D maybe TRBD1 (6 bases). Germline V gene data show CDR1 as DFQATT and CDR2 as SNEGSKA (reference sequence). The V end was cut by 5 bases, the J end by 2 bases, with 13 bases between. The CDR3 length is 14 residues. This chain's CDR3 is CSARTQGAGNTIYF. CDR3 nucleotide sequence: TGCAGTGCTCGAACACAGGGTGCTGGAAACACCATATATTTT.

This chain joins TRBV5-1 and TRBJ2-3, with TRBD2 matching 12 bases. From germline, CDR1 is SGHRS and CDR2 YFSETQ. The V gene end was trimmed by 3 bases and the J gene end by 13 bases; junction bases not matched to a gene: 18. CDR3 length: 17 residues. DNA for the CDR3: TGCGCCAGCAGCTACCATGCTAGCGGGGGGGCCTCGATTCAGAAGTATTTT. This encodes CASSYHASGGASIQKYF.

This clonotype appeared a few times. This chain links TRBV24-1 with TRBJ2-1; 11 nucleotides match TRBD2. In germline, CDR1 is KGHDR, CDR2 SFDVKD. The CDR3 sequence is 15 residues long. The V gene end was trimmed by 5 bases and the J gene end by 4 bases; junction bases not matched to a gene: 3. The CDR3 bases are TGTGCCACCAGTGCTGGACTAGCGGGTTACAATGAGCAGTTCTTC. It specifies CATSAGLAGYNEQFF.

This clonotype turned up a few times. The rearrangement links TRBV2 to TRBJ2-1; 8 bases align to TRBD2. The CDR3 spans 17 residues. CDR1 is SNHLY and CDR2 is FYNNEI in the germline V gene. After removal of 1 base from V and 8 bases from J, the junction contained 13 bases not matched to a gene. DNA for the CDR3: TGTGCCAGCAGTGAAGGGAGCGGGGGCAATCCTGTGGATGAGCAGTTCTTC. Protein product: CASSEGSGGNPVDEQFF. The full variable domain, in which reference TRBV2 and TRBJ2-1 provide the parts outside the CDR3, is EPEVTQTPSHQVTQMGQEVILRCVPISNHLYFYWYRQILGQKVEFLVSFYNNEISEKSEIFDDQFSVERPDGSNFTLKIRSTKLEDSAMYFCASSEGSGGNPVDEQFFGPGTRLTVL.

The chain has TRBV30 and TRBJ2-5; D is ambiguous. V dropped 0 bases and J dropped 5 bases, with 7 bases sitting between them. This CDR3 has 12 amino acids. CDR1 GTSNPN and CDR2 SVGIG come from the germline V gene (reference sequence). The CDR3 DNA reads as TGTGCCTGGAGTGTAAGATGGGAGACCCAGTACTTC. Its protein is CAWSVRWETQYF.

The chain couples TRBV6-5 to TRBJ2-4; 9 nucleotides align to TRBD1. V lost 0 bases and J lost 5; bases outside the gene matches: 2. The CDR3 has 15 residues. In germline, CDR1 is MNHEY, CDR2 SVGAGI. The CDR3 sequence is CASSYSWTGENIQYF. CDR3 coding DNA: TGTGCCAGCAGTTACTCGTGGACAGGGGAAAACATTCAGTACTTC.

This clonotype came up a few times. The V gene is TRBV27, the J gene TRBJ2-3; D could derive from TRBD1 or TRBD2 (5 bases each). In germline, CDR1 is MNHEY, CDR2 SMNVEV (reference sequence). V lost 4 bases and J 2 bases, leaving 16 bases between the germline ends. The CDR3 is 16 residues long. CDR3 DNA sequence: TGTGCCAGCAGTTATCAGGGAGTTCGGGCCACAGATACGCAGTATTTT. The encoded protein is CASSYQGVRATDTQYF.

This clonotype was recorded a few times. CDR3 nucleotide sequence: TGTGCCAGCAGCTTAACCGGACTAGCTCCCGGGGAGCTGTTTTTT. Translating it yields CASSLTGLAPGELFF. The chain joins TRBV7-3 to TRBJ2-2; 8 positions agree with TRBD2. Germline trimming cut 0 bases from V and 6 bases from J; bases unmatched to any gene: 3. Germline V CDR1 and CDR2: SGHTA, FQGTGA. CDR3 size: 15 residues.

In its sample, this clonotype was seen a few times. The CDR3, as DNA: TGCAGTGCTAGATCGACAGGGCTTGGCTATGGCTACACCTTC. This sequence encodes CSARSTGLGYGYTF. The V gene is TRBV20-1, the J gene TRBJ1-2, with 7 positions matching TRBD1. Per germline, CDR1 DFQATT and CDR2 SNEGSKA (reference sequence). This CDR3 is 14 amino acids long. V gave up 2 bases and J gave up 4 bases; unmatched junction bases: 7.